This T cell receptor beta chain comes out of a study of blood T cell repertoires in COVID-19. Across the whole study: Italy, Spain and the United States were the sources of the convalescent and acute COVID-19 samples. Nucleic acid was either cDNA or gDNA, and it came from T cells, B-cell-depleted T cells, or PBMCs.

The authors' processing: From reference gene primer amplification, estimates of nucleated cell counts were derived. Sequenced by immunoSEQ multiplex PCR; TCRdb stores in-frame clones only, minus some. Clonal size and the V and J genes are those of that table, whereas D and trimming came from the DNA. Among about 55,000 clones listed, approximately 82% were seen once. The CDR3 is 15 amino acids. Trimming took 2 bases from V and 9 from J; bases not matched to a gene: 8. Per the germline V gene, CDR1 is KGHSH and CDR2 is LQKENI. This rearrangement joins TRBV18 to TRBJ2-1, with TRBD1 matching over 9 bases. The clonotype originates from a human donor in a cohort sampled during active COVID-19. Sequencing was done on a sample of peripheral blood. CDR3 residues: CASSPTGGFRGEQFF. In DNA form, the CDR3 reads TGTGCCAGCTCACCAACAGGGGGCTTTCGGGGTGAGCAGTTCTTC.